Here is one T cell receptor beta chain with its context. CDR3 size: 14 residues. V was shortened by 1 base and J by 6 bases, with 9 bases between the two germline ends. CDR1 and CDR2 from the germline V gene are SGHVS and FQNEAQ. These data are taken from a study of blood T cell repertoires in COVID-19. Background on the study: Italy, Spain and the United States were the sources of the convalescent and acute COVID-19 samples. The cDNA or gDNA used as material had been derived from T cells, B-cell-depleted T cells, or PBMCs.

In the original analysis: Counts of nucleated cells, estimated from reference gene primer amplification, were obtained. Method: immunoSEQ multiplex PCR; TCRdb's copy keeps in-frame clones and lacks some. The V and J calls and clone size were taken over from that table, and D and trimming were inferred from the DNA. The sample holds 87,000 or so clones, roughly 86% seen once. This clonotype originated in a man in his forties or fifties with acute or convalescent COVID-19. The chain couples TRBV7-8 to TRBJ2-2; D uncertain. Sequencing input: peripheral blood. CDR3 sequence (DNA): TGTGCCAGCAGCTTAGTAGTCGTGTCCGGGGAGCTGTTTTTT. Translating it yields CASSLVVVSGELFF. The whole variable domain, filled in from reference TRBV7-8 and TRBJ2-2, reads GAGVSQSPRYKVAKRGQDVALRCDPISGHVSLFWYQQALGQGPEFLTYFQNEAQLDKSGLPSDRFFAERPEGSVSTLKIQRTQQEDSAVYLCASSLVVVSGELFFGEGSRLTVL.